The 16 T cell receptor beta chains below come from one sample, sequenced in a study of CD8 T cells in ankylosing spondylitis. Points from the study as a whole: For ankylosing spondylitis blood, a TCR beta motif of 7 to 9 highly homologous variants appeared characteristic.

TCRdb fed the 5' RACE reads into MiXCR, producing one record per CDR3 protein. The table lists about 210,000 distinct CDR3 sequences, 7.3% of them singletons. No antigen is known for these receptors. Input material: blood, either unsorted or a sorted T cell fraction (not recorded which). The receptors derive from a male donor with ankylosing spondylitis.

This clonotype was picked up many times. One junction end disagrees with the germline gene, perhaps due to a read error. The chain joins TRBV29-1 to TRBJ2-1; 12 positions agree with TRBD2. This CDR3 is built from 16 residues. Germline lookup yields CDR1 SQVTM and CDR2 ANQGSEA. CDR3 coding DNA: TGCAGCGCTGAAGGGACTAGCGGGTTCTCCTACAATGAGCAGTTCTTC. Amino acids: CSAEGTSGFSYNEQFF.

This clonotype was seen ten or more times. The CDR3 here is CASSQDQTSSYEQYF. CDR3 sequence (DNA): TGCGCCAGCAGCCAAGATCAAACGAGCTCCTACGAGCAGTACTTC. The chain links TRBV4-3 to TRBJ2-7; no clear D. Trimming removed 0 bases from V and 0 bases from J, with 9 bases in between. Germline assignment: CDR1 LGHNA and CDR2 YSLEER. The CDR3 is 15 amino acids.

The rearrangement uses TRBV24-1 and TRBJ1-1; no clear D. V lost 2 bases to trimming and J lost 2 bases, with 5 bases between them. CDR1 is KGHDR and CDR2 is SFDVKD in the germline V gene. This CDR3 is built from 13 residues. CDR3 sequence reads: CATSDSANTEAFF. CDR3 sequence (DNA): TGTGCCACCAGTGATTCGGCTAACACTGAAGCTTTCTTT.

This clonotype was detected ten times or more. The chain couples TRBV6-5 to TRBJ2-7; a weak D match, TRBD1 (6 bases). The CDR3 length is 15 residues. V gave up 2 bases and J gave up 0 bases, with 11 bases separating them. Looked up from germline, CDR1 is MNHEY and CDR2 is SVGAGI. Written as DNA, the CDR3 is TGTGCCAGCAGTTACGACAGGAACCTCTCCTACGAGCAGTACTTC. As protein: CASSYDRNLSYEQYF.

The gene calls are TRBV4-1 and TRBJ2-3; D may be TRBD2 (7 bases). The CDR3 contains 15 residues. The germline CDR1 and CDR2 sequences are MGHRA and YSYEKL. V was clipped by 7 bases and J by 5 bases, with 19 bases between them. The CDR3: CASTRGARELDTQYF. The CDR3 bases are TGCGCCAGCACCCGGGGGGCGCGGGAGTTAGATACGCAGTATTTT.

The CDR3: CASRPEEGTQYF. In DNA, the CDR3 is TGCGCCAGCAGACCAGAGGAAGGGACCCAGTACTTC. The chain has TRBV5-1 and TRBJ2-5; D ambiguous. Germline V gene lookup returns CDR1 SGHRS and CDR2 YFSETQ. The CDR3 loop spans 12 amino acids. Between the trimmed V and J ends, which lost 5 bases and 7 bases, there was a span of 12 bases.

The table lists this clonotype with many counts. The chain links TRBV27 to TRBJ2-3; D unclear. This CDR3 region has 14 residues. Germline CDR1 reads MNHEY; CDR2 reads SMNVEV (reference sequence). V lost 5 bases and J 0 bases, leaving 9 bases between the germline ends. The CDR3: CASSPLTSTDTQYF. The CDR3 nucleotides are TGTGCCAGCAGTCCCCTGACAAGCACAGATACGCAGTATTTT.

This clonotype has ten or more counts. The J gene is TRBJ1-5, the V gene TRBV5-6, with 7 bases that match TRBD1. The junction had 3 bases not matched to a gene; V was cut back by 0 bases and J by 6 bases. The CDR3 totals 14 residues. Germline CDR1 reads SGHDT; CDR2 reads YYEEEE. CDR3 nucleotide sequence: TGTGCCAGCAGCTTGGGAGGGGGCGGTCAGCCCCAGCATTTT. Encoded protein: CASSLGGGGQPQHF.

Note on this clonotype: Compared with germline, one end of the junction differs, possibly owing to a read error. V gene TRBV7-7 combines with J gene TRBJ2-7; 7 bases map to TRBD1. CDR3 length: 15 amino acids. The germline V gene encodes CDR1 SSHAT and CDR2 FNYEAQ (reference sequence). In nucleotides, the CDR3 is TGTGCTAGCAGCTTAGGCGACAGGGTGTCCTACGAGCAGTACTTC. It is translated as CASSLGDRVSYEQYF.

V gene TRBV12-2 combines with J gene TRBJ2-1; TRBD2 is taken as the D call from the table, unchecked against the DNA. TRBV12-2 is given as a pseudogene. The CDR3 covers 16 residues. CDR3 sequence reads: CASRCEAAGGPHEQFF. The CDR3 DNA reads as TGTGCAAGTCGCTGTGAAGCGGCGGGGGGGCCCCATGAGCAGTTCTTC.

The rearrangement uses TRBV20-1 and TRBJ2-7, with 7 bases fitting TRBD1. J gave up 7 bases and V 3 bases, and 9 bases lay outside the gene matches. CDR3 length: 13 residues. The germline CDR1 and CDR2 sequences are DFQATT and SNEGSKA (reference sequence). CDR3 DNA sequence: TGCAGTGCTAGCAACGGACAGGACATAGAGCAGTACTTC. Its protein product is CSASNGQDIEQYF.

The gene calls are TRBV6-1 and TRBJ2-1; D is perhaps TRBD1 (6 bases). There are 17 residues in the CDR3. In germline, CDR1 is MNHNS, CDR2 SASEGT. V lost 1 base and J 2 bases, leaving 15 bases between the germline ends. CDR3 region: CASSEDSSWTAYNEQFF. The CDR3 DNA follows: TGTGCCAGCAGTGAAGATAGTTCCTGGACAGCCTACAATGAGCAGTTCTTC.

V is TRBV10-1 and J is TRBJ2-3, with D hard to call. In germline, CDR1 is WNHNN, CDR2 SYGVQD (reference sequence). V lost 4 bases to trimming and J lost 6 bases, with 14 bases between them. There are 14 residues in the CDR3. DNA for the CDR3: TGCGCCAGCAGTGGAAGAGCCGTGGGGGATACGCAGTATTTT. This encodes CASSGRAVGDTQYF.

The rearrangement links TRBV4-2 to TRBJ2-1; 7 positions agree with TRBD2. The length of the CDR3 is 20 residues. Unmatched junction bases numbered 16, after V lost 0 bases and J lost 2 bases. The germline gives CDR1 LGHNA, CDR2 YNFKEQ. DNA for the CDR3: TGTGCCAGCAGCCAAGATACCCCCTTCTACGAAGCGGGGACCTACAATGAGCAGTTCTTC. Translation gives CASSQDTPFYEAGTYNEQFF.

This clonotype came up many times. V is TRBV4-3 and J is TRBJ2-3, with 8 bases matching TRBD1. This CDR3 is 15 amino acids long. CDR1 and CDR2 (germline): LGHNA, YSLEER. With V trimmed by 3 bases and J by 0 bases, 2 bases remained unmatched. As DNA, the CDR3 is TGCGCCAGCAGCCACGGACAGGGAAGCACAGATACGCAGTATTTT. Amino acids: CASSHGQGSTDTQYF.

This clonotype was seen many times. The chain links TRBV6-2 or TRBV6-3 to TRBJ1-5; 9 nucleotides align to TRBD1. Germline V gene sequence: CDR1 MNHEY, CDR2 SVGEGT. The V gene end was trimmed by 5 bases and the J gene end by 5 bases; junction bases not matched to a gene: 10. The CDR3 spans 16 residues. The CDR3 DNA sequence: TGTGCCAGCAGTATTTGGGGACAGGGTCTTCATCAGCCCCAGCATTTT. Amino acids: CASSIWGQGLHQPQHF.